This paragraph covers one T cell receptor beta chain sequence. Its antigen is unknown. The data were taken from a study of cytomegalovirus exposure and HLA in healthy donors. Overall study results and limits: When presence/absence was analysed, sequencing depth was taken to be roughly uniform across donors.

A multiplex PCR was run with 60 Vbeta primers and 13 Jbeta primers. The assay was immunoSEQ multiplex PCR, and TCRdb's table has in-frame clones only and misses some. The top ten clones hold about 3.2% of a sample with approximately 150,000 clones, roughly four fifths of them seen once. Germline V lookup: CDR1 KGHSH, CDR2 LQKENI. CDR3 length: 14 residues. Trimming removed 8 bases from V and 6 bases from J; junction bases left unmatched: 9. The sequenced sample consisted of PBMCs. V usage is TRBV18 and J usage is TRBJ2-1; 8 bases line up with TRBD2. The receptor was isolated from a man aged 18 to 35 in good health and CMV-seropositive. CDR3 protein: CASRAGVYINEQFF. CDR3 sequence (DNA): TGTGCCAGCCGAGCGGGGGTGTATATCAATGAGCAGTTCTTC.